The rows below give T cell receptor beta chains drawn from one sample of a study of blood T cell repertoires in COVID-19. Some clones are missing from TCRdb's copy, which holds only in-frame ones; the method was immunoSEQ multiplex PCR. Of approximately 470,000 clones in the sample, around 85% were seen once. Sample: peripheral blood. The receptor source for this set is a human donor in a cohort sampled during active COVID-19. Each CDR3 is given with its conserved first and last residue. A D gene is named only where the DNA matches it firmly. For some rows the clone size is stated as once, few or many, or as a class when expanded; others skip it.

j_call clone_size v_call d_call cdr3_aa cdr3_nt
TRBJ2-3 NA TRBV11-3 TRBD1 CASSLGQGATDTQYF TGTGCCAGCAGCCTCGGACAGGGGGCGACAGATACGCAGTATTTT
TRBJ2-1 NA TRBV7-3 TRBD2 CASSLASGPYNEQFF TGTGCCAGCAGCTTAGCTAGCGGGCCCTACAATGAGCAGTTCTTC
TRBJ2-5 NA TRBV5-1 NA CASSIAYQETQYF TGCGCCAGCAGCATAGCGTACCAAGAGACCCAGTACTTC
TRBJ2-1 NA TRBV7-8 TRBD2 CASSQVLADYNEQFF TGTGCCAGCAGCCAAGTCCTAGCGGACTACAATGAGCAGTTCTTC
TRBJ2-3 once TRBV14 TRBD2 CASSQFGLAGVDTQYF TGTGCCAGCAGCCAATTCGGACTAGCGGGAGTGGATACGCAGTATTTT
TRBJ1-2 NA TRBV10-3 NA CATRGGPYGYTF TGTGCCACCCGGGGAGGGCCCTATGGCTACACCTTC
TRBJ2-2 once TRBV7-2 TRBD1 CASSLQGATNTGELFF TGTGCCAGCAGCTTACAGGGGGCAACGAACACCGGGGAGCTGTTTTTT
TRBJ2-7 NA TRBV5-1 TRBD2 CASSHGLAGINEQYF TGCGCCAGCAGCCACGGACTAGCGGGAATCAACGAGCAGTACTTC
TRBJ2-5 NA TRBV3-1/TRBV3-2 TRBD2 CASSLWTSRDPETQYF TGTGCCAGCAGCCTGTGGACTAGCAGGGACCCTGAGACCCAGTACTTC
TRBJ2-1 NA TRBV30 TRBD2 CAWKWRGGLGSYNEQFF TGTGCCTGGAAATGGCGGGGGGGGCTAGGATCCTACAATGAGCAGTTCTTC
TRBJ2-7 NA TRBV4-1 NA CASSQDTSSVYSYEQYF TGCGCCAGCAGCCAAGATACGTCTAGCGTATATTCCTACGAGCAGTACTTC
TRBJ2-5 few TRBV9 NA CASSVATGWAETQYF TGTGCCAGCAGCGTAGCTACCGGATGGGCGGAGACCCAGTACTTC
TRBJ2-7 NA TRBV11-2 TRBD2 CASSLGVGGVYEQYF TGTGCCAGCAGCTTGGGAGTCGGGGGGGTCTACGAGCAGTACTTC
TRBJ2-3 once TRBV6-5 NA CASSYFSADTQYF TGTGCCAGCAGTTACTTTTCCGCAGATACGCAGTATTTT
TRBJ2-1 NA TRBV15 TRBD2 CATSRDLLAGGTEQFF TGTGCCACCAGCAGAGATCTACTAGCGGGGGGAACTGAGCAGTTCTTC
TRBJ1-1 NA TRBV7-2 TRBD1 CASSSRTGGVGIGNTEAFF TGTGCCAGCAGCTCAAGGACAGGGGGCGTCGGTATCGGGAACACTGAAGCTTTCTTT
TRBJ2-3 NA TRBV9 NA CASSPSTDTQYF TGTGCCAGCAGCCCCTCGACAGATACGCAGTATTTT
TRBJ2-1 NA TRBV10-1 NA CASSESRWRYFYNEQFF TGCGCCAGCAGTGAGTCGAGGTGGCGGTACTTTTACAATGAGCAGTTCTTC
TRBJ2-2 NA TRBV15 TRBD1 CATSRRTGSNTGELFF TGTGCCACCAGCAGGCGGACAGGGTCGAACACCGGGGAGCTGTTTTTT
TRBJ1-5 NA TRBV2 TRBD1 CASKFQGGDNQPQHF TGTGCCAGCAAGTTTCAGGGGGGAGACAATCAGCCCCAGCATTTT
TRBJ2-1 NA TRBV7-3 NA CASSLGRATVGEQFF TGTGCCAGCAGCTTAGGGCGGGCCACTGTGGGAGAGCAGTTCTTC
TRBJ1-2 NA TRBV30 NA CAWSVLGTGTGYTF TGTGCCTGGAGTGTATTAGGAACAGGGACTGGCTACACCTTC
TRBJ2-3 NA TRBV29-1 TRBD2 CSASSSGPEDTQYF TGCAGCGCCTCATCTAGCGGCCCCGAGGATACGCAGTATTTT
TRBJ1-6 NA TRBV9 NA CATRGDLNSPLHF TGTGCCACCCGGGGGGACCTCAATTCACCCCTCCACTTT
TRBJ1-1 NA TRBV5-5 NA CASSPAGVRADTEAFF TGTGCCAGCAGCCCGGCGGGGGTCCGGGCTGACACTGAAGCTTTCTTT
TRBJ2-1 NA TRBV12-3/TRBV12-4 NA CASSSGYNEQFF TGTGCCAGCAGCTCAGGGTACAATGAGCAGTTCTTC
TRBJ1-5 NA TRBV21-1 NA CASSMTGRNDQPQHF TGTGCCAGCAGCATGACAGGGAGAAACGATCAGCCCCAGCATTTT
TRBJ2-5 few TRBV24-1 NA CATSDLQETQYF TGTGCCACCAGTGACCTACAAGAGACCCAGTACTTC
TRBJ1-6 NA TRBV7-2 TRBD1 CASSPQGTSNSPLHF TGTGCCAGCAGCCCACAGGGGACATCGAATTCACCCCTCCACTTT
TRBJ1-4 NA TRBV16 TRBD1 CASSKPRDRLNEKLFF TGTGCCAGCAGCAAACCCCGGGACAGGCTAAATGAAAAACTGTTTTTT
TRBJ2-3 NA TRBV27 NA CASSRRTDFSTDTQYF TGTGCCAGCAGTCGAAGGACTGACTTTAGCACAGATACGCAGTATTTT
TRBJ2-7 NA TRBV6-1 NA CASSEGGGAALLSKQYF TGTGCCAGCAGTGAAGGCGGCGGAGCGGCCCTTCTGTCCAAGCAGTACTTC